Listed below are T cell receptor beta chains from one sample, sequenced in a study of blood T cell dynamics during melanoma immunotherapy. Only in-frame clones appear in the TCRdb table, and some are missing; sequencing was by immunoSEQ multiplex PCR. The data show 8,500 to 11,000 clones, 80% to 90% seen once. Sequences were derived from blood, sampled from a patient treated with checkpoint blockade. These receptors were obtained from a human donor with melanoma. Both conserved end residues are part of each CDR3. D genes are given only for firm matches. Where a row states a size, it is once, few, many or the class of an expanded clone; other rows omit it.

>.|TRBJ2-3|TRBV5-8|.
CAIASRPAFSTDTQYF
TGTGCCATCGCCTCCCGGCCAGCGTTTAGCACAGATACGCAGTATTTT
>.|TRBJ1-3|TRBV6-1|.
CASRATVTGNTIYF
TGTGCCAGCAGGGCCACGGTTACTGGAAACACCATATATTTT
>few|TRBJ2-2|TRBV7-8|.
CASSQRTTGELFF
TGTGCCAGCAGCCAAAGGACCACCGGGGAGCTGTTTTTT
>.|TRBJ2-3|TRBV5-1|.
CASSPGTDTQYF
TGCGCCAGCAGCCCCGGCACAGATACGCAGTATTTT
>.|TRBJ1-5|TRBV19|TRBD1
CASSTQQGAWNQPQHF
TGTGCCAGTAGTACTCAACAGGGGGCTTGGAATCAGCCCCAGCATTTT
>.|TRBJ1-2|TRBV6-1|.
CASSPSSYGYTF
TGTGCCAGCAGTCCCTCCAGCTATGGCTACACCTTC
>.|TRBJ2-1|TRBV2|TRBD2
CASSEGLAGAHEQFF
TGTGCCAGCAGTGAAGGACTAGCGGGAGCCCATGAGCAGTTCTTC
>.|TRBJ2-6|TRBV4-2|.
CASSQDGTGSSGANVLTF
TGTGCCAGCAGCCAAGATGGGACGGGATCCTCTGGGGCCAACGTCCTGACTTTC
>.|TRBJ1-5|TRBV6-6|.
CASSPISGPQHF
TGTGCCAGCAGTCCTATATCAGGGCCCCAGCATTTT
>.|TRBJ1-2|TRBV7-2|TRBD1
CASSLGTGGVYGYTF
TGTGCCAGCAGCTTGGGGACAGGGGGCGTCTATGGCTACACCTTC
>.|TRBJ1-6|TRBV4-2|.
CASSQDRGRSSPLHF
TGTGCCAGCAGCCAAGATAGAGGCAGGTCTTCACCCCTCCACTTT
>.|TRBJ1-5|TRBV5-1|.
CASSLGPGNQPQHF
TGCGCCAGCAGCTTGGGTCCGGGCAATCAGCCCCAGCATTTT
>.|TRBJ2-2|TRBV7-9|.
CASSPLAGELFF
TGTGCCAGCAGCCCCCTGGCCGGGGAGCTGTTTTTT
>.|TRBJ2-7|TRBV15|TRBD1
CATSRSDRGVYEQYF
TGTGCCACCAGCAGGTCCGACAGGGGAGTCTACGAGCAGTACTTC
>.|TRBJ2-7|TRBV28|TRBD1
CASSNDRGAYEQYF
TGTGCCAGCAGCAACGACAGGGGGGCCTACGAGCAGTACTTC
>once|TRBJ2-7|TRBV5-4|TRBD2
CASSLSASGFYEQYF
TGTGCCAGCAGCTTGAGTGCTAGCGGTTTCTACGAGCAGTACTTC
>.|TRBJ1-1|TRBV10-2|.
CASSEVGMNTEAFF
TGCGCCAGCAGTGAGGTAGGGATGAACACTGAAGCTTTCTTT
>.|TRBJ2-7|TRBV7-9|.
CASSPISWLSPYEQYF
TGTGCCAGCAGCCCTATCTCGTGGCTTAGCCCCTACGAGCAGTACTTC
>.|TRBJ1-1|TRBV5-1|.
CASSSTRTEAFF
TGCGCCAGCAGCTCGACGAGGACTGAAGCTTTCTTT
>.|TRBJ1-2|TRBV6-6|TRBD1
CAAFSPGQGASYGYTF
TGTGCCGCCTTTTCACCGGGACAGGGGGCTAGCTATGGCTACACCTTC
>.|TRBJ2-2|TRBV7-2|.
CASSLAANTGELFF
TGTGCCAGCAGCTTAGCGGCAAACACCGGGGAGCTGTTTTTT